A few counts support the clone carrying this TCR beta chain. Its antigen is as yet unknown. The junction departs from the called germline gene at one end, perhaps through a read error. These data belong to a study of blood T cells in healthy people across ages. Whole-study findings and limits: Naive T cell percentage and TCR beta diversity correlated strongly. In the absence of known donor CMV status, changes in expanded clonotypes were possibly confounded.

A second about 6 to 11 cycle PCR used barcoded and J-beta primers. TCRdb passed the 5' RACE reads through MiXCR, listing each CDR3 protein once. The sample lists approximately 780,000 distinct CDR3 sequences, 25% to 30% seen once, with under 3% in the top ten. The CDR3 loop spans 13 amino acids. The same sample was also used in a study of T cells of mothers and their children.

Sequencing was carried out using blood. This clonotype was sampled from a boy between 10 and 17 years old in good health. The chain has TRBV12-3 or TRBV12-4 and TRBJ2-3, with a weak D call TRBD1 (5 bases). The DNA for the CDR3 is TGTGCCACCCGACAGACAAGCACAGATATGCAGTATTTT. Amino acid sequence: CATRQTSTDMQYF.